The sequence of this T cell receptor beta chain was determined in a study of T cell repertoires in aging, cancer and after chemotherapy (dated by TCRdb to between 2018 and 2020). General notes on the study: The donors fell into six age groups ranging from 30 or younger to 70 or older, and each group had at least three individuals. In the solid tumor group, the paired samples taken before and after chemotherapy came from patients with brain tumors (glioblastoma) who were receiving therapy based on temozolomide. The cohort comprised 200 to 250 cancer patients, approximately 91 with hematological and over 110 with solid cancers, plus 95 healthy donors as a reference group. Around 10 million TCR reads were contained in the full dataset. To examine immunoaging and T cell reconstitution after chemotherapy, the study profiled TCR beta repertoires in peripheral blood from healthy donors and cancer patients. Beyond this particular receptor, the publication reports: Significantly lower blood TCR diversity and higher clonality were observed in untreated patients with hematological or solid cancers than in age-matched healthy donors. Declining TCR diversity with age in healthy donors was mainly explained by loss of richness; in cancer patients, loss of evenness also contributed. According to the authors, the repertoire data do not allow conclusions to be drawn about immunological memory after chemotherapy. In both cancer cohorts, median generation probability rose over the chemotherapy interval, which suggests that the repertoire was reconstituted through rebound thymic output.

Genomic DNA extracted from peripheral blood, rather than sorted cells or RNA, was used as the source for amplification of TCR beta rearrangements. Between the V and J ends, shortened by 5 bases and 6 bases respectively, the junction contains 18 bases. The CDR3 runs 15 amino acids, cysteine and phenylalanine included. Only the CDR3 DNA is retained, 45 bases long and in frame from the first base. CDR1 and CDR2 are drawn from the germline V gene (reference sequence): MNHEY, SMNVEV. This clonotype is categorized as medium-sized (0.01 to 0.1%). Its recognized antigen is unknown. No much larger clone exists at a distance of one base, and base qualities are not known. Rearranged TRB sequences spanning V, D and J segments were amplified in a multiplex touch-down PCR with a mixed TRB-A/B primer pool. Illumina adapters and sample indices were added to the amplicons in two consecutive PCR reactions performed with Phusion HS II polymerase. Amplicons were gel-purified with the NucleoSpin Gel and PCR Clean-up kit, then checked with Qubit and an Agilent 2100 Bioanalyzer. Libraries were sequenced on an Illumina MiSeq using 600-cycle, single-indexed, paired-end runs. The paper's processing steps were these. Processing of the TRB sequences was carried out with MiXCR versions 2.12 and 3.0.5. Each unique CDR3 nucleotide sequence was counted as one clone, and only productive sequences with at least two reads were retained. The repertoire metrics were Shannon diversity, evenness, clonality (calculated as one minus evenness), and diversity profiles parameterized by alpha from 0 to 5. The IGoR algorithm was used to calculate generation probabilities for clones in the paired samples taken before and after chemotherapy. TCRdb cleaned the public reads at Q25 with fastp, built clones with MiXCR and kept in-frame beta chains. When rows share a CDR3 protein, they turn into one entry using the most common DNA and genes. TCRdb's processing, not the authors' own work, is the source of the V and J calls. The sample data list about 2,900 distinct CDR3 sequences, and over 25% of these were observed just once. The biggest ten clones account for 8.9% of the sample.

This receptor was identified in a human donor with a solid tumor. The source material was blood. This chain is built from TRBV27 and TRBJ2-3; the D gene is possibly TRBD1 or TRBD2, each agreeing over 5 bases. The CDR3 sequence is CASSPRDPSPDTQYF. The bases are TGTGCCAGCAGTCCCCGGGACCCGAGTCCCGATACGCAGTATTTT.